This T cell receptor (beta chain) is drawn from a study of Ad26.COV2.S vaccination and SARS-CoV-2 variants (dated by TCRdb to 2020 to 2023). Notes on the research overall: Donors in the vaccine arm were drawn from COV1001, a multicentre, randomized, double-blind, placebo-controlled phase I-IIa trial testing Ad26.COV2.S in healthy adults. Ad26.COV2.S was administered intramuscularly at a dose of 5x10^10 or 1x10^11 viral particles, either as one shot or as two shots given 56 days apart. Sequencing of the TCRbeta repertoire served to evaluate the specificity and breadth of SARS-CoV-2-reactive T cell receptors following Ad26.COV2.S vaccination. The TCR-sequenced set comprised around 30 samples: some 20 Ad26.COV2.S vaccine recipients, 5 placebo recipients and 8 SARS-CoV-2 convalescent individuals. Participants in the trial were split at random into five groups of five each, receiving low-dose or high-dose Ad26.COV2.S once or twice, or else placebo on both occasions. Investigators remained blinded to trial group allocation during experiments and outcome assessment.

The treatment or condition label for this specimen denotes: around 19 received Ad26.COV2.S at low or high dose, single or two shots; about five received placebo; per-sample allocation not given. Repertoires of vaccine and placebo recipients were sequenced from samples taken on day 63 after the first injection. In Cohort 1b, roughly 25 adults aged 18-55 years were enrolled at a single site in Boston, USA, between 29 July and 7 August 2020. Ad26.COV2.S was a replication-incompetent adenovirus type 26 vector that expressed a prefusion-stabilized SARS-CoV-2 spike protein derived from the original Wuhan strain. The immunoSEQ Assay was the method used to sequence TCRbeta CDR3 regions. After extraction, genomic DNA underwent amplification by bias-controlled multiplex PCR, followed by high-throughput sequencing. In the source study's methods: Collapsing and filtering of sequences were performed to quantify the absolute abundance of each unique TCRbeta CDR3 region. Usable DNA was measured by amplifying reference genes present in all nucleated cells, and TCRbeta template counts were normalized to that usable DNA to estimate T cell fraction. Repertoire TCRs were annotated as SARS-CoV-2-specific by exact matching of V gene, CDR3 amino acid sequence and J gene to a known reactive TCR set. MIRA supplied the reference SARS-CoV-2 TCR set, which was filtered for enrichment in COVID-19-positive ImmuneCODE repertoires so that public or cross-reactive TCRs were removed. Using the MIRA antigens, annotated TCRs were further analysed by specific ORF or by position within an ORF. Breadth was defined as annotated unique rearrangements over total unique productive rearrangements; depth was the summed frequency of those rearrangements. Group comparisons of TCR breadth used two-sided Wilcoxon rank-sum tests. TCRdb retrieved this table from immuneACCESS and kept in-frame rearrangements only. Not all clones are present; in checked studies, unresolved V genes account for under half, and no reason is known for the remainder. D and trimming were read from the DNA, whereas the V and J calls and clone size are those reported in that table. This sample comprises some 370,000 clones, roughly 85% of them detected only once. The top ten hold about 7.1% of the sample.

Trimming costs V 2 bases and J 6 bases, and their ends lie 8 bases apart. From a lookup of the germline V gene, CDR1 and CDR2 are MNHEY and SVGAGI. The CDR3 contains 13 residues, cysteine and phenylalanine counted. Left in the record is the CDR3 DNA by itself, 39 bases read in frame from the first base. Results the study describes overall, beyond this receptor: Compared with placebo recipients, Ad26.COV2.S recipients showed higher spike-specific TCR breadth (P = 0.0014). The authors noted that the TCR breadth and depth analyses may have underestimated total T cell responses. After vaccination, spike-specific CD8+ and CD4+ T cell responses were reported to show substantial breadth. The study lacked the statistical power to compare responses across vaccine doses or regimens. Vaccine and placebo recipients had comparable non-spike TCR breadth, which fits with the vaccine containing only spike.

Comments on this clone: Its antigen target is currently unknown. No much larger clonotype is one base removed from it; base qualities were not supplied.

Here the sequenced sample was peripheral blood, taken in a trial of Ad26.COV2.S vaccine versus placebo. The sequence links TRBV6-5 to TRBJ2-1; the D gene is perhaps TRBD1 or TRBD2, as each covers 6 bases. The clonotype comes from a person aged 18-65 years who received the Ad26.COV2.S COVID-19 vaccine or a placebo. Here is the DNA: TGTGCCAGCAGTTACGGAGGGGGCAATGAGCAGTTCTTC. This codes for CASSYGGGNEQFF.